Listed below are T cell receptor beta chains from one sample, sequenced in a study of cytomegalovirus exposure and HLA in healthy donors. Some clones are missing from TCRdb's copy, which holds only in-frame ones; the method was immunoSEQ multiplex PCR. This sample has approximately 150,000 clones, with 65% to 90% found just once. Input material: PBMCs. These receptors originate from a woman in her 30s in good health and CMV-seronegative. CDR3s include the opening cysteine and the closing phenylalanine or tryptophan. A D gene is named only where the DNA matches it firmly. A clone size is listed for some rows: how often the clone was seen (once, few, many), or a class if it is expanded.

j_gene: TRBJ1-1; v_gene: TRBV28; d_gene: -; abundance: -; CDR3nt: TGTGCCAGCACCTGGGGGAGGGTAGTGAGCACTGAAGCTTTCTTT; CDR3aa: CASTWGRVVSTEAFF
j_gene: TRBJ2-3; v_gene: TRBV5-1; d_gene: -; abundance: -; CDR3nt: TGCGCCAGCAGCTTGCGGGACTCGAGCACAGATACGCAGTATTTT; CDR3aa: CASSLRDSSTDTQYF
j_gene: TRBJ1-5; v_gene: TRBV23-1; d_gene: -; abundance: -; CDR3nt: TGCGCCAGCACCGGGGGGGATCATAGCAATCAGCCCCAGCATTTT; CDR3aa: CASTGGDHSNQPQHF
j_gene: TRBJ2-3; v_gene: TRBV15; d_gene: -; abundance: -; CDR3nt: TGTGCCACCAGCAGAGATTTGAGCAAAGGCGGGAGCACAGATACGCAGTATTTT; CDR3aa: CATSRDLSKGGSTDTQYF
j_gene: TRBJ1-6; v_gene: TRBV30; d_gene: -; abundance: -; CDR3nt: TGTGCCTGGAGTGTAAGGGGACTCAATTCACCCCTCCACTTT; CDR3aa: CAWSVRGLNSPLHF
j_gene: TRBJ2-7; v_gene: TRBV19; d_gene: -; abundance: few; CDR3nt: TGTGCCAGTAGTATGTCAGGGGCCAGGGTGGGGCAGTACTTC; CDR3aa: CASSMSGARVGQYF
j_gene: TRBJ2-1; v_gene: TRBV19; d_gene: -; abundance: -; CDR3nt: TGTGCCAGTAGTGTCGCGGTGGGGGGAGAAATACCCGACAATGAGCAGTTCTTC; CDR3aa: CASSVAVGGEIPDNEQFF
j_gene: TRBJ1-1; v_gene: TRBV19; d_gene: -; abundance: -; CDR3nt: TGTGCCAGTAGTCCCGGACTGCTGAACACTGAAGCTTTCTTT; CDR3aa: CASSPGLLNTEAFF
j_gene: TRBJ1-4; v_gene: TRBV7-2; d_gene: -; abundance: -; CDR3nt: TGTGCCAGCAGCTTAGGGGCAGGGTACCGTGAAAAACTGTTTTTT; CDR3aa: CASSLGAGYREKLFF
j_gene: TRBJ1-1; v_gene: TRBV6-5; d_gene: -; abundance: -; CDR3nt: TGTGCCAGCAGTGAGGGCACTGAAGCTTTCTTT; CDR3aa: CASSEGTEAFF
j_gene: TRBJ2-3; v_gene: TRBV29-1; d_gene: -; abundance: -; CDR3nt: TGCAGCGTTGAACCGCACAGGGGAGTAGCGGACCACACAGATACGCAGTATTTT; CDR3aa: CSVEPHRGVADHTDTQYF
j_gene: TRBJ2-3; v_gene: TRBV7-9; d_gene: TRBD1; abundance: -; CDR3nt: TGTGCCAGCAGTAAGACAGGGGACACGCAGTATTTT; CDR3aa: CASSKTGDTQYF
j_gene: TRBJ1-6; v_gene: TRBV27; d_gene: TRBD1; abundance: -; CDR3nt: TGTGCCAGCAGTGCCCCAGGGTGGACAGGTTCACCCCTCCACTTT; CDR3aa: CASSAPGWTGSPLHF
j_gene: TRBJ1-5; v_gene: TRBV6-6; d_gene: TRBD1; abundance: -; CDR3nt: TGTGCCAGCACCCCCTGGGGACAGTATAGCAATCAGCCCCAGCATTTT; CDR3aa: CASTPWGQYSNQPQHF
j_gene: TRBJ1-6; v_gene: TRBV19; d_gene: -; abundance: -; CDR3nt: TGTGCCAGTAGTATGTCGGGGAATTCACCCCTCCACTTT; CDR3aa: CASSMSGNSPLHF
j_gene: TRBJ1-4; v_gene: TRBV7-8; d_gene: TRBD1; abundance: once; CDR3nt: TGTGCCAGCAGCCAGGACAGGGGGCAAGATGAAAAACTGTTTTTT; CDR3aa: CASSQDRGQDEKLFF
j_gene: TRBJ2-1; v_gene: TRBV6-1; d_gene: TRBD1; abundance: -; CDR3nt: TGTGCCAGCAGGGGGACAGCCTCCTACAATGAGCAGTTCTTC; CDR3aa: CASRGTASYNEQFF
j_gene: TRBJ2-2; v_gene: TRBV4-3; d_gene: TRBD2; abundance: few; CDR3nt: TGCGCCAGCAGCCAAGATAGAGCGGGGGCCTCACTGAACACCGGGGAGCTGTTTTTT; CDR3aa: CASSQDRAGASLNTGELFF
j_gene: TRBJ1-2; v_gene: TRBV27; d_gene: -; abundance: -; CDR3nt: TGTGCCAGCAGTTTATCCAGGGTCTCCGGCTACACCTTC; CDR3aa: CASSLSRVSGYTF
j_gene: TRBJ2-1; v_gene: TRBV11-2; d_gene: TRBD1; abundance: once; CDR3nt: TGTGCCAGCAGCGTAGAGGGACAGGCTTACAATGAGCAGTTCTTC; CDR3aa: CASSVEGQAYNEQFF
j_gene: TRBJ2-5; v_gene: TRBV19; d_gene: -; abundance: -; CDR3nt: TGTGCCAGCAGTGTCAACAGGGATGAGACCCAGTACTTC; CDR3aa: CASSVNRDETQYF
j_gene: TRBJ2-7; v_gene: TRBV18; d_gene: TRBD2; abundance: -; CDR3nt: TGTGCCAGCTCCGCGATGGGACTAGCGGGAGCCTACGAGCAGTACTTC; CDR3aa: CASSAMGLAGAYEQYF
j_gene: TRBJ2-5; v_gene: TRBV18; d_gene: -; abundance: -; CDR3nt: TGTGCCAGCTCATTTGGGCCGCGGGGTGAGACCCAGTACTTC; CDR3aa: CASSFGPRGETQYF
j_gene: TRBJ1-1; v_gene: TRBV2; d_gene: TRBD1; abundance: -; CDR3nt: TGTGCCAGTAGAAGGACAGGGGAGAACACTGAAGCTTTCTTT; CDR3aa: CASRRTGENTEAFF
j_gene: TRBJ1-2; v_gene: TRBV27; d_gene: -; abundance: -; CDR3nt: TGTGCCAGCTCCATGGCGGGTATCTATGGCTACACCTTC; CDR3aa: CASSMAGIYGYTF